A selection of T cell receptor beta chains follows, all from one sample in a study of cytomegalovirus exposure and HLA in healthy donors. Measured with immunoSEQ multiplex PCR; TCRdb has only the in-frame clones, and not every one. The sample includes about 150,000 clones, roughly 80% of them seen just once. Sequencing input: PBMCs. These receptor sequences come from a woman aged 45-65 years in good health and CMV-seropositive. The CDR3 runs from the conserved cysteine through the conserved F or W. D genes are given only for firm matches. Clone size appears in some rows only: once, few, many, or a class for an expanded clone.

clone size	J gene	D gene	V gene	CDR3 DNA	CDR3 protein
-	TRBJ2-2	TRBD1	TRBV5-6	TGTGCCAGCAGCGCCCGGGACAGGGAAGGTACCGGGGAGCTGTTTTTT	CASSARDREGTGELFF
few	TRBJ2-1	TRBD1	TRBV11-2	TGTGCCAGCAGCTTAGGCACAGGGGCTTACAATGAGCAGTTCTTC	CASSLGTGAYNEQFF
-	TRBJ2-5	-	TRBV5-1	TGCGCCAGCAGCTTAGGACAGCGGAGTAAAGAGACCCAGTACTTC	CASSLGQRSKETQYF
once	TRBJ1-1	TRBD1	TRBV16	TGTGCCAGCAGCCAATCAAATCCTCTGACAGGGCTGAACACTGAAGCTTTCTTT	CASSQSNPLTGLNTEAFF
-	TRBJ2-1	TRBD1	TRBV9	TGTGCCAGCAGCGTATCAGGGGGCTGGTTCAATGAGCAGTTCTTC	CASSVSGGWFNEQFF
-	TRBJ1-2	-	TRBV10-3	TGTGCCATCGGGGGGGGGCGCTATGGCTACACCTTC	CAIGGGRYGYTF
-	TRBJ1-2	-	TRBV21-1	TGTGCCAGCAGCACCGACAGCCAAAACTATGGCTACACCTTC	CASSTDSQNYGYTF
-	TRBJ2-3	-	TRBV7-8	TGTGCCAGCAGCTTAGCCGGACTGGCTAGCACAGATACGCAGTATTTT	CASSLAGLASTDTQYF
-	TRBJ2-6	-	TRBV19	TGTGCCAGTAGAACTACCAGGGCAAGGTCTGGGGCCAACGTCCTGACTTTC	CASRTTRARSGANVLTF
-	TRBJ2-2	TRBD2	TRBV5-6	TGTGCCAGCAGCTTGGAGCTAGCGGGGGGGCCAGCGGGGGAGCTGTTTTTT	CASSLELAGGPAGELFF
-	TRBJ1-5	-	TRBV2	TGTGCCAGCACGGGGGACGAAGGGAGCAATCAGCCCCAGCATTTT	CASTGDEGSNQPQHF
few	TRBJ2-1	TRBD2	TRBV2	TGTGCCAGCAGCGTCTCCCCCAGCGGGAGCGCCTTCAATGAGCAGTTCTTC	CASSVSPSGSAFNEQFF
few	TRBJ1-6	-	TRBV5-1	TGCGCCAGCAGCTTTGGGTCTAGCTCCTATAATTCACCCCTCCACTTT	CASSFGSSSYNSPLHF